This section outlines one T cell receptor (beta chain) sequence together with its context. The antigen is not known. This CDR3 has 14 amino acids. Germline loops: CDR1 MGHDK, CDR2 SYGVNS. V was cut by 2 bases and J by 1 base, with 9 bases left in between. This sample was taken from a study of shared clonotypes between healthy human individuals. Broader study findings: The four-donor shared clonotypes exceeded non-shared clonotypes in generation probability, with non-shared ones scoring lower.

Recent acute infections and vaccinations were absent in the healthy HIV-negative adult donors. All the donors were Caucasian adults who lived in Nashville, Tennessee. At a deep level, the assay was run. Generated by immunoSEQ multiplex PCR, the TCRdb table keeps only in-frame clones and is missing some. The table shows about 2.4 million clones, with 80% to 95% occurring only once. This clonotype was obtained from a man aged 18 to 29 in good health. Some clones in this sample may be carry-over from other donors' samples. The sequencing sample was made of naive CD4+ T cells from PBMCs. Subset of the sample: CD45RA+ positively selected. The chain joins TRBV25-1 to TRBJ2-7, with D tentatively TRBD1 (5 bases). CDR3 protein: CASSEPGFSYEQYF. CDR3 in DNA: TGTGCCAGCAGTGAACCAGGGTTTTCCTACGAGCAGTACTTC.